Listed below are T cell receptor beta chains from one sample, sequenced in a study of blood T cell repertoires in COVID-19. Measured with immunoSEQ multiplex PCR; TCRdb has only the in-frame clones, and not every one. The sample has 250,000 to 350,000 clones, approximately 87% seen once; the top ten hold less than 9.5%. The sequencing sample was made of peripheral blood. The receptors stem from a woman between 50 and 59 years old who had recovered from COVID-19. The CDR3 runs from the conserved cysteine through the conserved F or W. Fields, in order: J gene, V gene, clone size, D gene, CDR3 protein, CDR3 DNA. D genes are given only for firm matches. Where a row states a size, it is once, few, many or the class of an expanded clone; other rows omit it.

TRBJ2-3 TRBV6-5 - - CAGAREYTADTQYF TGTGCGGGGGCCAGGGAATATACAGCAGATACGCAGTATTTT
TRBJ2-1 TRBV9 - - CASSGPPRFPSSYNEQFF TGTGCCAGCAGCGGACCTCCTCGCTTCCCTAGCTCCTACAATGAGCAGTTCTTC
TRBJ1-1 TRBV29-1 - TRBD1 CSVAPPRDRGHGDTEAFF TGCAGCGTTGCCCCTCCCCGGGACAGGGGGCATGGGGACACTGAAGCTTTCTTT
TRBJ1-1 TRBV3-1/TRBV3-2 few - CASSQDLVQAEAFF TGTGCCAGCAGCCAAGATCTGGTACAGGCTGAAGCTTTCTTT
TRBJ2-5 TRBV6-2/TRBV6-3 - - CASSFTTGRQETQYF TGTGCCAGCAGCTTCACCACAGGGCGCCAAGAGACCCAGTACTTC
TRBJ1-1 TRBV10-3 - TRBD1 CAISGTGTEAFF TGTGCCATCAGTGGGACAGGCACTGAAGCTTTCTTT
TRBJ1-2 TRBV10-3 - - CAISEARKNYGYTF TGTGCCATCAGTGAGGCGAGAAAGAACTATGGCTACACCTTC
TRBJ1-2 TRBV20-1 - - CSDQRVYGYTF TGCAGTGACCAACGCGTCTATGGCTACACCTTC
TRBJ1-3 TRBV5-4 - - CASSPERGYSGNTIYF TGTGCCAGCAGCCCGGAACGGGGGTACTCTGGAAACACCATATATTTT
TRBJ2-4 TRBV4-3 - - CASSQEAQAKNIQYF TGCGCCAGCAGCCAAGAGGCTCAAGCCAAAAACATTCAGTACTTC